This passage covers 23 T cell receptor beta chains from one sample sequenced in a study of T cell responses to AZD1222 COVID-19 vaccine. Sequenced by immunoSEQ multiplex PCR; TCRdb stores in-frame clones only, minus some. This table has over 150,000 clones, roughly 94% appearing once. Material: peripheral blood, obtained 28 days after the second AZD1222 dose. The receptors come from an adult who received the AZD1222 COVID-19 vaccine.

The chain combines TRBV13 with TRBJ2-7; D is unresolved. Trimming stripped 2 bases from V and 1 base from J, with 9 bases between. Germline lookup yields CDR1 PRHDT and CDR2 FYEKMQ (reference sequence). There are 14 residues in the CDR3. This CDR3 is CASSLPDKSYEQYF. In DNA, the CDR3 is TGTGCCAGCAGCTTACCCGACAAGTCCTACGAGCAGTACTTC.

The V gene is TRBV4-3, the J gene TRBJ1-4; 7 bases map to TRBD1. Per germline, CDR1 LGHNA and CDR2 YSLEER. This CDR3 is 18 amino acids long. The J segment lost 0 bases and the V segment lost 4 bases, leaving 11 bases of the junction unmatched. CDR3 in amino acids: CASSLYGPGTATNEKLFF. The CDR3 DNA sequence: TGCGCCAGCAGCCTATACGGTCCTGGGACAGCAACTAATGAAAAACTGTTTTTT.

This chain links TRBV5-4 with TRBJ1-1; D call uncertain. CDR1 is SGHNT and CDR2 is YYREEE in the germline V gene (reference sequence). The V end lost 4 bases, the J end lost 1 base, and 8 bases lay between the germline ends. The CDR3 has 13 residues. The CDR3 spells CASSPDWNTEAFF. The CDR3 DNA is TGTGCCAGCAGCCCTGACTGGAACACTGAAGCTTTCTTT.

Comments on this clone: Germline and junction disagree at one end, which may indicate a read error. The gene calls are TRBV24-1 and TRBJ2-3; the D gene is possibly TRBD1 (6 bases). The CDR3 totals 14 residues. The germline V gene encodes CDR1 KGHDR and CDR2 SFDVKD. This CDR3 is CATSATGSTHTQYF. The DNA of the CDR3 is TGTGCCACCAGTGCAACAGGGTCCACACATACGCAGTATTTT.

The CDR3 DNA sequence: TGTGCCAGCAGCTTGCCAGGGGTCAGCTCCTACAATGAGCAGTTCTTC. This gives the protein CASSLPGVSSYNEQFF. The chain couples TRBV7-3 to TRBJ2-1; D might be TRBD1 (6 bases). V was cut by 3 bases and J by 0 bases, with 12 bases left in between. Per germline, CDR1 SGHTA and CDR2 FQGTGA. The CDR3 runs 16 residues.

V usage is TRBV6-4 and J usage is TRBJ2-2, with 8 bases that match TRBD1. The CDR3 sequence is 14 residues long. V dropped 4 bases and J dropped 6; count of bases not matched to a gene: 4. The germline V gene has CDR1 MRHNA and CDR2 SNTAGT. Here the CDR3 DNA reads TGTGCCAGCAGTGGACAGGGGATGGCCGGGGAGCTGTTTTTT. Amino acid sequence: CASSGQGMAGELFF.

In DNA, the CDR3 is TGTGCCAGTAGTCTCATGGACCCGGGCGGCACAGATACGCAGTATTTT. It translates to CASSLMDPGGTDTQYF. The rearrangement links TRBV19 to TRBJ2-3, with unresolved D. Trimming took off 5 bases at V and 1 base at J, with 16 bases between the two ends. The CDR3 sequence is 16 residues long. Germline V gene data show CDR1 as LNHDA and CDR2 as SQIVND (reference sequence).

The genes are TRBV7-8 and TRBJ1-1, with 8 positions matching TRBD1. Trimming cost V 5 bases and J 5 bases; bases outside gene matches: 10. The CDR3 contains 15 residues. From germline, CDR1 is SGHVS and CDR2 FQNEAQ. The CDR3 DNA follows: TGTGCCAGCAGCCGTCGACAGGGGCGGGAGACTGAAGCTTTCTTT. It codes for CASSRRQGRETEAFF.

This chain connects TRBV21-1 to TRBJ2-5; the table assigns TRBD2, which was not confirmed against the DNA. TRBV21-1 represents a pseudogene. There are 16 residues in the CDR3. This CDR3 reads CASSKGTSGRRKTQYF. DNA for the CDR3: TGTGCCAGCAGCAAAGGGACTAGCGGGAGGAGGAAGACCCAGTACTTC.

The chain combines TRBV24-1 with TRBJ2-6; the D is unclear. Trimming left V 0 bases short and J 0 bases short, with 8 bases between. The CDR3 spans 17 residues. Looked up from germline, CDR1 is KGHDR and CDR2 is SFDVKD. Here the CDR3 reads CATSDLGPFSGANVLTF. In DNA, the CDR3 is TGTGCCACCAGTGATTTGGGGCCCTTCTCTGGGGCCAACGTCCTGACTTTC.

The rearrangement links TRBV15 to TRBJ1-4; no definite D call. Germline CDR1 LNHNV, CDR2 YYDKDF (reference sequence). The CDR3 length is 14 residues. The germline V and J ends were trimmed by 4 bases and 1 base, with 7 bases remaining between them. The CDR3 DNA follows: TGTGCCACCAGCAACGGGAAAACTAATGAAAAACTGTTTTTT. It translates to CATSNGKTNEKLFF.

This clone has a single count. The chain recombines TRBV7-8 with TRBJ2-3, with D possibly being TRBD2 (6 bases). V was pared by 5 bases and J by 4 bases, with 13 bases between. The CDR3 consists of 14 residues. Germline V lookup: CDR1 SGHVS, CDR2 FQNEAQ. This CDR3 is CASSPRLEADTQYF. In DNA, the CDR3 is TGTGCCAGCAGCCCCCGACTAGAAGCAGATACGCAGTATTTT.

The J gene is TRBJ1-2, the V gene TRBV18; no firm D call. V lost 4 bases, J lost 2 bases, and 11 bases lay in between. CDR3 length equals 14 residues. Germline values: CDR1 KGHSH, CDR2 LQKENI. In nucleotides, the CDR3 is TGTGCCAGCTCACAAGGATCAGAAAACTATGGCTACACCTTC. Amino acid sequence: CASSQGSENYGYTF.

The J gene is TRBJ2-5, the V gene TRBV27; the D gene is possibly TRBD1 (5 bases). The length of the CDR3 is 15 residues. Germline CDR1 is MNHEY and CDR2 is SMNVEV (reference sequence). V lost 0 bases and J lost 5, with 13 bases in between. The CDR3 sequence is CASSLSGLVTETQYF. As DNA, the CDR3 is TGTGCCAGCAGTTTATCGGGGCTAGTTACGGAGACCCAGTACTTC.

The sample holds one count of this clone. The rearrangement links TRBV7-3 to TRBJ2-1; D may be TRBD2 (6 bases). V lost 5 bases, J lost 4 bases, and 15 bases lay in between. Germline-derived CDR1 and CDR2 are SGHTA and FQGTGA. The CDR3 covers 15 residues. Here the CDR3 reads CASSEIVGGYNEQFF. The CDR3, as DNA: TGTGCCAGCAGCGAAATAGTAGGAGGGTACAATGAGCAGTTCTTC. Filled out from reference TRBV7-3 and TRBJ2-1, the complete variable domain reads GAGVSQTPSNKVTEKGKYVELRCDPISGHTALYWYRQSLGQGPEFLIYFQGTGAADDSGLPNDRFFAVRPEGSVSTLKIQRTERGDSAVYLCASSEIVGGYNEQFFGPGTRLTVL.

The chain uses TRBV12-3 or TRBV12-4 and TRBJ1-2, with D unresolved. CDR3 length: 12 residues. Trimming stripped 8 bases from V and 7 bases from J, with 14 bases between. This CDR3 is CASSLTGSGYTF. Here the CDR3 DNA reads TGTGCCAGCTCCCTCACCGGGAGTGGCTACACCTTC.

The gene calls are TRBV3-1 (or the pseudogene TRBV3-2) and TRBJ2-1; 11 bases align to TRBD2. This CDR3 is built from 19 residues. Trimming at V came to 1 base and at J to 0 bases, leaving 8 bases not matched to a gene. Germline loops: CDR1 LGHDT, CDR2 YNNKEL (reference sequence). CDR3 loop: CASSQVTSGAGGSYNEQFF. The DNA for the CDR3 is TGTGCCAGCAGCCAAGTGACTAGCGGGGCTGGGGGCTCCTACAATGAGCAGTTCTTC.

J is TRBJ2-4 and V is TRBV2; D could derive from TRBD1 or TRBD2 (5 bases each). This CDR3 is 13 amino acids long. Per germline, CDR1 SNHLY and CDR2 FYNNEI. The CDR3 region has the DNA TGTGGGGGACGGGCGTCGGCCAAAAACATTCAGTACTTC. Encoded protein: CGGRASAKNIQYF.

The chain couples TRBV29-1 to TRBJ2-5; possible D gene TRBD1, 7 bases. The CDR3 is 12 residues long. Per the germline V gene, CDR1 is SQVTM and CDR2 is ANQGSEA. V shed 2 bases and J shed 4 bases, with 8 bases lying between them. The CDR3 DNA sequence: TGCAGCGTTGAACAGGGGGGAGAGACCCAGTACTTC. Its protein product is CSVEQGGETQYF. The full variable domain, with the rest looked up from reference TRBV29-1 and TRBJ2-5, is SAVISQKPSRDICQRGTSLTIQCQVDSQVTMMFWYRQQPGQSLTLIATANQGSEATYESGFVIDKFPISRPNLTFSTLTVSNMSPEDSSIYLCSVEQGGETQYFGPGTRLLVL.

The chain links TRBV5-1 to TRBJ1-1; 10 bases are a match to TRBD1. V lost 4 bases, J lost 5 bases, and 5 bases stayed unmatched. CDR1 is SGHRS, CDR2 YFSETQ, per germline. The CDR3 consists of 14 residues. In DNA, the CDR3 is TGCGCCAGCAGCCCGGGGACAGGGGCGACTGAAGCTTTCTTT. Translation: CASSPGTGATEAFF.

V and J are TRBV25-1 and TRBJ1-6, with no clear D. The CDR3 has 14 amino acids. In germline, CDR1 is MGHDK, CDR2 SYGVNS. Trimming removed 4 bases from V and 9 bases from J, with 13 bases in between. The chain's CDR3 is CASSATITASPLHF. As DNA, the CDR3 is TGTGCCAGCAGTGCCACTATAACGGCTTCACCCCTCCACTTT.

CDR3 amino acids: CASSLEYSSGRSTDTQYF. Written as DNA, the CDR3 is TGTGCCAGCAGCCTCGAATACTCTAGCGGGAGGTCCACAGATACGCAGTATTTT. This rearrangement joins TRBV5-8 to TRBJ2-3; 11 bases match TRBD2. Germline loops: CDR1 SGHTS, CDR2 YDEGEE. Losses at the gene ends were 4 bases for V and 2 bases for J; bases not matched to a gene: 12. The CDR3 covers 18 residues.

This chain joins TRBV11-2 and TRBJ2-2; TRBD2 agrees at 7 bases. Trimming removed 0 bases from V and 2 bases from J; junction bases left unmatched: 6. Germline V gene lookup returns CDR1 SGHAT and CDR2 FQNNGV. The length of the CDR3 is 17 residues. CDR3 sequence (DNA): TGTGCCAGCAGCTTAGATCGGAAGACTAGCAACACCGGGGAGCTGTTTTTT. This codes for CASSLDRKTSNTGELFF.